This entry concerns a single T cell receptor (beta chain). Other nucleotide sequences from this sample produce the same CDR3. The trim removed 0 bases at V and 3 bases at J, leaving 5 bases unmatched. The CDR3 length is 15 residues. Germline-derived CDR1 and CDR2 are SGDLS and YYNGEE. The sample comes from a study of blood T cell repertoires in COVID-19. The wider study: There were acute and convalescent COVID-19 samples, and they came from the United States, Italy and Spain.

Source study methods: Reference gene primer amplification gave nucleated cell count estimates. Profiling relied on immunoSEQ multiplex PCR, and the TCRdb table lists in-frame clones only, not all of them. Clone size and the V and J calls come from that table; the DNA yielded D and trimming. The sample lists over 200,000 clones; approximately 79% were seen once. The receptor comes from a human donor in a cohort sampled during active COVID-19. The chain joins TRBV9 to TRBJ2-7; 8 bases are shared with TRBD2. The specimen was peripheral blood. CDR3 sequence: CASSVGGLESYEQYF. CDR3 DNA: TGTGCCAGCAGCGTAGGGGGACTAGAAAGCTACGAGCAGTACTTC.